This entry describes one T cell receptor beta chain. Its antigen is not known. Sequencing used immunoSEQ multiplex PCR; TCRdb keeps in-frame clones, though not all of them. Among 150,000 or so clones, roughly nine tenths were seen once, and the ten largest hold approximately 17%. The sample originates from a study of T cell responses to AZD1222 COVID-19 vaccine. General study results and limits: Two AZD1222 administrations were followed by greater Spike-specific TCR breadth and depth. Most donors were white British and more were female, and clonal diversity was possibly underestimated. Unmutated variant regions are reportedly targeted by nearly half of spike-specific TCRs. Repertoire sampling occurred only after the peak T cell response.

The ends were cut back, 3 bases at V and 0 bases at J, with 19 bases in the middle. Germline V gene sequence: CDR1 SGDLS, CDR2 YYNGEE. The CDR3 covers 19 residues. This TCR came from an adult in good health. V and J are TRBV9 and TRBJ1-6; possible D gene TRBD1, 5 bases. The sequenced sample was peripheral blood, obtained on day 0 of AZD1222 vaccination. CDR3 in DNA: TGTGCCAGCAGCGAGTGGGACGTAGGCCATAGCTCCTATAATTCACCCCTCCACTTT. This gives the protein CASSEWDVGHSSYNSPLHF.